This TCR beta chain was recovered during a study of shared clonotypes between healthy human individuals. The V and J ends lost 3 bases and 4 bases, in that order; junction bases with no gene match: 5. The germline gives CDR1 SQVTM, CDR2 ANQGSEA. This CDR3 is built from 14 residues. Naive CD8 isolation took CD45RO-negative cells positively selected for CCR7 and excluded terminally differentiated effector memory CD45RA+ cells. Nashville, Tennessee was home to all donors, each a Caucasian adult. Comments on this clone: What it recognizes is unknown.

Study outcomes and limitations: About 5% was the fraction of naive CD4 clonotypes found shared across several donors.

Around 200 ng DNA, tens of thousands of T cell genomes, went into each sorted-subset replicate PCR. The repertoire was sequenced with immunoSEQ multiplex PCR; TCRdb's copy has only in-frame clones and lacks some. The data hold under 1 million clones, with around 93% observed a single time. Sequencing input: naive CD8+ T cells sorted from blood. The receptor comes from a man aged 25 to 40 in good health. The chain employs TRBV29-1 and TRBJ2-1, with 8 bases aligning to TRBD2. CDR3 sequence: CSVEAPGGYNEQFF. The CDR3 DNA sequence: TGCAGCGTTGAGGCCCCGGGGGGGTACAATGAGCAGTTCTTC.